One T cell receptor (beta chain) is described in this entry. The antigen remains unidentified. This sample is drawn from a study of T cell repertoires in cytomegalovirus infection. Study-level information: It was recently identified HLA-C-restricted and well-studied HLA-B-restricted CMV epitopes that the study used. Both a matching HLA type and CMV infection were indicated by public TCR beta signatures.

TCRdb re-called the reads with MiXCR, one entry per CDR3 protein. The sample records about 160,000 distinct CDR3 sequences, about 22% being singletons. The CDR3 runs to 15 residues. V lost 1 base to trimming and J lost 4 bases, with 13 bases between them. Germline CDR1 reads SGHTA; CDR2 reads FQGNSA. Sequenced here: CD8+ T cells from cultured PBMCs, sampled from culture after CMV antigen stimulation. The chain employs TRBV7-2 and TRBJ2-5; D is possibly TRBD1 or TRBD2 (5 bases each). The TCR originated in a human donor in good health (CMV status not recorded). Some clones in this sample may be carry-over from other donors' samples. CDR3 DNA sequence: TGTGCCAGCAGCTTAGGGCTAGGGGACGCAGAGACCCAGTACTTC. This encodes CASSLGLGDAETQYF.